Detailed here is one T cell receptor (beta chain). This clone has just a few counts. The target of this receptor is not known. No much larger clonotype is one base removed from it; base qualities were not supplied. This entry belongs to a study of cytomegalovirus exposure and HLA in healthy donors (dated 2017 in TCRdb). Background for the entire study: An earlier analysis of several hundred of the donors reported over 250 Gb of sequence data and 117 million unique TCR beta sequences obtained from about 170 million T cells. Donor age, sex, ethnicity and CMV serostatus were compiled together with the repertoire data. A later genetic analysis used genome-wide SNP genotypes for about three fifths of the 666 donors, treating that subset as a discovery cohort. An early release covering roughly 600 HLA-typed donors comprised about 290 gigabases of sequencing data and 85 million to 100 million unique TCR sequences. Of the approximately 400 genotyped donors, 70% to 90% were placed in the genetic ancestry cluster associated with self-reported Caucasian donors. In addition to the first cohort of approximately 650 subjects, a separate validation cohort of 120 different subjects was used. The later analysis used no new phenotypic data to find candidate immune exposures, relying instead on TCR beta sequences and their occurrence across donors. Among some 410 genotyped donors of the cohort, an average of about 240,000 unique TCR beta nucleotide sequences was sequenced per donor, of which about 19% were non-productive. Because of strong linkage in the cohort, roughly five DR-DQ haplotypes were treated as single units for association and clustering. The study used immunosequencing to profile the T cell repertoires of several hundred subjects and linked those repertoires to cytomegalovirus serostatus. All discovery cohort repertoires had been generated using a single sequencing platform. Typing coverage varied by locus: roughly 620-630 donors for A, B, C, DRB1 and DQB1; under 550 for DQA1; over 600 for DPA1; about 450 for DPB1. The study combined high-throughput TCR immunosequencing, statistical association of individual TCRs with disease status, and machine learning to predict cytomegalovirus infection status. The study was designed to test whether signatures of past pathogen exposure could be identified by cataloging public T cell receptors. A later analysis re-examined previously published TCR beta repertoires from roughly 650 donors and added high-resolution HLA genotyping to investigate patterns of TCR occurrence. Both class I and class II loci were covered by HLA typing, at four-digit resolution. To decide whether each TCR beta V gene segment behaved as functional or pseudogenic, an earlier analysis of approximately 600 of the donors relied on high-throughput TCR beta sequencing.

The library was prepared using the immunoSEQ multiplex PCR assay. For the multiplex PCR, a mixture combining 60 forward primers for TCR Vbeta segments and 13 reverse primers for TCR Jbeta segments was used. A multiplex PCR assay on genomic DNA amplified the CDR3 region of rearranged TCR beta genes. The amplified TCR beta libraries were sequenced on the Illumina HiSeq System as 87-base-pair reads. For the original study's pipeline: A later analysis tallied around 82 million unique TCR beta chains across the 666 repertoires, and approximately 12 million of those chains were shared by two or more donors. A nearest-neighbor algorithm error-corrected the raw reads and collapsed the reads into unique sequences, merging closely related sequences to remove PCR and sequencing errors. Alignment of CDR3 sequences to IMGT reference sequences was used to assign V, D and J gene segments. Each retained sequence needed at least a six-nucleotide match to both a V gene segment and a J gene segment. Rearrangements were classified as productive when the CDR3 lacked stop codons and remained in frame with V and J, and all other rearrangements were classified as non-productive. Following IMGT convention, CDR3 was defined as the stretch from the second conserved V-encoded cysteine up to the conserved J-encoded phenylalanine. The earlier analysis of about 590 of the donors excluded sequences that lacked an unambiguous match to a single V gene segment. An earlier analysis of fewer than 750 of the donors called V segments functional above 56.7% productive rearrangements and segregating when the between-donor standard deviation exceeded 5%. To diagnose cytomegalovirus status from the catalog of TCR beta chain sequences, a statistical classification framework was built. V and J gene assignment, in a later analysis, came from comparing TCR nucleotide sequences with IMGT/GENE-DB human TR gene sequences. A later analysis assigned CDR3 sequences and most-parsimonious VDJ recombination scenarios with the TCRdist pipeline. A later analysis defined each TCR beta chain by its CDR3 amino acid sequence plus V-gene family, and excluded reads lacking a unique V-gene family. As a way to deal with suspected cross-contamination and a sequencing artifact, a later analysis dropped approximately 590 nucleotide sequences that were highly shared and had low generation probability. In a later analysis, a clonal expansion index was calculated for each public chain from normalized within-repertoire ranks of inferred template counts. In a later analysis, generation probabilities were computed with a VDJ recombination model fitted to out-of-frame rearrangements, and the resulting probabilities were checked against IGoR. In a later analysis, TCR-TCR, TCR-HLA and TCR-CMV co-occurrence was scored with hypergeometric tests, and a repertoire-size bias correction was applied to TCR pairs. In a later analysis, false discovery rates were estimated by permuting HLA or CMV assignments 20 times. In a later analysis, co-occurring TCRs were grouped using DBSCAN, and TCRdist sequence similarity was added for clustering within HLA-allele-positive subsets. Repertoires with fewer than 30,000 or more than 120,000 public chains, plus five repertoires with anomalous nucleotide sharing, were excluded from co-occurrence clustering. TCRdb carries this immuneACCESS record with in-frame sequences only. Its versions omit some clonotypes, under half of them owing to an unresolved V gene in the studies checked, with the rest unexplained. That table is the source of V, J and clone size, and D and trimming were worked out from the DNA. The sample contains roughly 180,000 clones, about 10% of them found a single time. In total, the top ten clones hold 1% to 1.5% of the sample.

The cohort comprised fewer than 700 healthy bone marrow donors. At the time of sampling, all cohort members were nominally healthy, though unrecorded immune exposures were likely present. The donor tested CMV seropositive and was one of the 289 seropositive cohort members. A peripheral blood sample was collected from each donor, and TCR beta sequencing was performed on peripheral blood mononuclear cells. The Qiagen DNeasy Blood Extraction Kit was used to extract genomic DNA from the blood cell samples. Points the paper makes about the study in general: A cluster of highly shared sequence variants was judged likely to be a technical artifact of the sequencing pipeline. The study gave a list of about 150 TCR beta chains associated with cytomegalovirus. In an earlier analysis of some 500 of the donors, most TCR beta V segments were observed in productive rearrangements about 87% or about 30% of the time, broadly matching IMGT annotations. Specific HLA alleles were associated with 15,000 to 20,000 TCR beta sequences at a false discovery rate of 0.05 in a later analysis. Correlated functional status among segregating V segments might be attributable to linkage disequilibrium, but an unknown experimental factor could not be ruled out. In both the original and validation cohorts, the classifier was reported to diagnose cytomegalovirus status with high specificity and sensitivity. A later analysis found that TCR association rates varied across HLA loci, with DRB1 alleles showing the most associated TCRs and HLA-C alleles the fewest. Because counts were too low, fewer than 20 rarely observed V segments, including chromosome 9 orphons, were excluded from the earlier analysis of fewer than 650 of the donors. Assigning TCR associations to individual alleles was difficult when HLA alleles, especially DR and DQ, strongly co-occurred. According to a later genetic analysis, donors in an Asian-associated ancestry cluster had fewer N-insertions in productive TCRs than the approximately 700-donor mean. Because some donors lacked HLA typing at each locus, the association tests relied only on the typed subset. A later analysis found that HLA-associated TCR beta chains were more clonally expanded and had lower generation probabilities than equally common non-associated chains. In a later analysis, several top co-occurrence clusters were reported to appear linked to parvovirus B19, influenza, CMV and Epstein-Barr virus. The authors suggested that the approach could potentially be generalized to other disease states and immunological phenotypes. A later analysis found that most CMV-associated TCR beta chains appeared HLA-restricted, with HLA associations seemingly driven largely by CMV exposure. While some public TCRs were present in many individuals, most TCR sequences turned up only very rarely across donors. A further reported finding was that TCR beta sequences accurately predicted the HLA-A and HLA-B alleles for most subjects in the first cohort. The only immune exposure information available for the cohort was CMV serostatus. A few of the identified cytomegalovirus-associated TCR beta chains were confirmed in vitro to be specific for cytomegalovirus antigens. Sequencing depth was assumed to be roughly uniform across donors in the presence/absence analyses, though that assumption may not hold. In a later genetic analysis, a missense DCLRE1C variant was associated with V-gene and J-gene trimming of TCR beta chains, and the association was replicated in an independent cohort. Only TCR beta chains were sequenced in this cohort, and the absence of alpha or paired-chain data limited detectable features.

The receptor was derived from a woman in her 30s in good health and CMV-seropositive. Sequencing used PBMCs.

The sequenced DNA is TGCGCCAGCAGCCAAGATCGGGCCAGCGGTTACAATGAGCAGTTCTTC. This translates into CASSQDRASGYNEQFF. The chain is made from TRBV4-1 and TRBJ2-1; matching of 5 bases hints at TRBD2 as the D gene. Inclusive of the bounding cysteine and phenylalanine, the CDR3 is 16 residues long. Only the CDR3 region is kept as DNA, spanning 48 bases read in frame from base 1. The junction carries 13 bases between V and J, which are trimmed by 0 bases and 4 bases respectively. The germline V gene sets CDR1 to MGHRA and CDR2 to YSYEKL.